A single sample is the source of the 26 T cell receptor beta chains below, sequenced in a study of blood T cell repertoires in COVID-19. Assay used: immunoSEQ multiplex PCR; TCRdb lists only in-frame clones, some missing. The sample contains 250,000 to 300,000 clones, roughly 86% of which appear only once. Source material: peripheral blood. All receptors come from a young woman with COVID-19, enrolled during active disease.

V and J are TRBV7-2 and TRBJ2-5, with TRBD2 matching over 7 bases. V shed 4 bases, J shed 3 bases, and the junction held 5 bases outside the gene matches. Germline V gene lookup returns CDR1 SGHTA and CDR2 FQGNSA. The CDR3 length is 14 residues. CDR3 nucleotide sequence: TGTGCCAGCAGCTCCATGGGAGGGGAAGAGACCCAGTACTTC. Translated, it gives CASSSMGGEETQYF.

In this sample, this clone turned up once. This chain connects TRBV28 to TRBJ2-1, with TRBD2 matching 12 bases. Trimming at V came to 4 bases and at J to 5 bases, leaving 0 bases not matched to a gene. Per the germline V gene, CDR1 is MDHEN and CDR2 is SYDVKM. This CDR3 has 14 residues. The CDR3 DNA reads as TGTGCCAGCAGTTGGACTAGCGGGGACAATGAGCAGTTCTTC. This translates into CASSWTSGDNEQFF.

Note on this clone: The same CDR3 also results from other DNA sequences found in this sample. V and J are TRBV11-3 and TRBJ1-1; TRBD1 aligns across 8 bases. V was clipped by 6 bases and J by 4 bases; unmatched bases: 4. Germline V CDR1 and CDR2: SGHNT, YENEEA. This CDR3 comprises 13 residues. The DNA for the CDR3 is TGTGCCAGCAGTCGAACAGGGGGCACTGAAGCTTTCTTT. As protein: CASSRTGGTEAFF.

This chain connects TRBV6-1 to TRBJ2-7; D gene unclear. Trimming cost V 6 bases and J 5 bases, with 17 bases left between them. Germline assignment: CDR1 MNHNS and CDR2 SASEGT. The CDR3 has 14 residues. CDR3 residues: CASSLAGKNDEQYF. The CDR3 DNA reads TGTGCCAGCAGCCTGGCAGGAAAGAATGACGAGCAGTACTTC.

This chain connects TRBV27 to TRBJ1-2; 9 bases align to TRBD1. The CDR3 runs 14 residues. V dropped 6 bases and J dropped 8; count of bases not matched to a gene: 10. CDR1 is MNHEY, CDR2 SMNVEV, per germline (reference sequence). The CDR3 loop reads CASSPRDRAGGYTF. The CDR3 DNA reads as TGTGCCAGCAGCCCCCGGGACAGGGCGGGGGGCTACACCTTC.

The genes are TRBV5-4 and TRBJ1-2; D perhaps matches TRBD1 (6 bases). V was clipped by 6 bases and J by 5 bases, with 14 bases between them. CDR3 length equals 13 residues. Germline V lookup: CDR1 SGHNT, CDR2 YYREEE (reference sequence). CDR3 residues: CASTVSQGYGYTF. CDR3 DNA: TGTGCCAGCACCGTATCACAGGGATATGGCTACACCTTC.

The V and J genes are TRBV28 and TRBJ1-5; possible D gene TRBD1, 5 bases. The CDR3 sequence is 16 residues long. Looked up from germline, CDR1 is MDHEN and CDR2 is SYDVKM. Trimming took 7 bases from V and 5 from J, leaving 21 bases between them. The CDR3 protein is CASTAASAWGDQPQHF. DNA of the CDR3: TGTGCCAGCACGGCCGCCTCCGCTTGGGGGGATCAGCCCCAGCATTTT.

This chain links TRBV21-1 with TRBJ2-1; the table's D call TRBD2 went unverified against the DNA. TRBV21-1 is reported as a pseudogene. The CDR3 covers 16 residues. CDR3 loop: CASRSKRQGGVDEQFF. The CDR3 DNA is TGTGCCAGCAGGTCCAAGAGGCAGGGAGGGGTTGATGAGCAGTTCTTC.

The chain recombines TRBV5-1 with TRBJ2-5, with TRBD2 identical over 9 bases. J gave up 5 bases and V 4 bases, and 12 bases lay outside the gene matches. This CDR3 is built from 16 residues. Germline CDR1 reads SGHRS; CDR2 reads YFSETQ. In nucleotides, the CDR3 is TGCGCCAGCAGCAGGGGACTAGCTACCTTGAGGGAGACCCAGTACTTC. Encoded protein: CASSRGLATLRETQYF.

J is TRBJ2-1 and V is TRBV6-5; 10 bases line up with TRBD1. Germline loops: CDR1 MNHEY, CDR2 SVGAGI. The CDR3 extends over 16 amino acids. V lost 0 bases to trimming and J lost 5 bases; unmatched junction nucleotides: 4. The CDR3, as DNA: TGTGCCAGCAGTTACTCTTGGGGACAGGGGAACAATGAGCAGTTCTTC. Residues: CASSYSWGQGNNEQFF.

This chain joins TRBV29-1 and TRBJ2-6; TRBD1 matches 10 bases. This CDR3 has 19 residues. In germline, CDR1 is SQVTM, CDR2 ANQGSEA. With 5 bases clipped from V and 5 bases from J, the junction kept 18 bases outside the gene matches. DNA of the CDR3: TGCAGCGTTCTGCAACCCGGGACAGGGGCAAAAGATAGGGCCAACGTCCTGACTTTC. Its protein is CSVLQPGTGAKDRANVLTF. Complete variable domain (other parts from reference TRBV29-1 and TRBJ2-6): SAVISQKPSRDICQRGTSLTIQCQVDSQVTMMFWYRQQPGQSLTLIATANQGSEATYESGFVIDKFPISRPNLTFSTLTVSNMSPEDSSIYLCSVLQPGTGAKDRANVLTFGAGSRLTVL.

V usage is TRBV7-8 and J usage is TRBJ2-2; TRBD2 agrees at 13 bases. The CDR3 has 18 amino acids. Germline V gene sequence: CDR1 SGHVS, CDR2 FQNEAQ. Trimming cost V 5 bases and J 1 base; bases outside gene matches: 7. CDR3 residues: CASSPRLAGGQNTGELFF. In nucleotides, the CDR3 is TGTGCCAGCAGCCCCCGACTAGCGGGGGGCCAGAACACCGGGGAGCTGTTTTTT.

The chain joins TRBV7-9 to TRBJ1-2, with 7 bases identical to TRBD1. CDR1 is SEHNR and CDR2 is FQNEAQ in the germline V gene (reference sequence). The V segment lost 5 bases and the J segment 9 bases; nucleotides outside the gene matches: 15. This CDR3 contains 15 residues. The CDR3 DNA reads as TGTGCCAGCAGCGGTCCCGGGACAGTCCTCGTTCGCTACACCTTC. The encoded protein is CASSGPGTVLVRYTF. The full variable domain, its missing parts supplied by reference TRBV7-9 and TRBJ1-2, is DTGVSQNPRHKITKRGQNVTFRCDPISEHNRLYWYRQTLGQGPEFLTYFQNEAQLEKSRLLSDRFSAERPKGSFSTLEIQRTEQGDSAMYLCASSGPGTVLVRYTFGSGTRLTVV.

In this sample, this clone turned up once. The chain is built from TRBV5-4 and TRBJ2-3; D is perhaps TRBD1 (5 bases). Looked up from germline, CDR1 is SGHNT and CDR2 is YYREEE (reference sequence). The V and J ends lost 7 bases and 0 bases respectively, with 18 bases between them. This CDR3 is built from 16 residues. This CDR3 is CASYNGPDTSTDTQYF. DNA for the CDR3: TGTGCCAGCTATAATGGTCCGGACACGAGCACAGATACGCAGTATTTT. Full variable domain (rest looked up from reference TRBV5-4 and TRBJ2-3): ETGVTQSPTHLIKTRGQQVTLRCSSQSGHNTVSWYQQALGQGPQFIFQYYREEENGRGNFPPRFSGLQFPNYSSELNVNALELDDSALYLCASYNGPDTSTDTQYFGPGTRLTVL.

J is TRBJ1-4 and V is TRBV5-4, with 8 bases that match TRBD1. There are 15 residues in the CDR3. V gave up 2 bases and J gave up 7 bases; unmatched junction bases: 7. Germline values: CDR1 SGHNT, CDR2 YYREEE (reference sequence). CDR3 in amino acids: CASSFWTGRSEKLFF. DNA of the CDR3: TGTGCCAGCAGCTTCTGGACAGGGCGAAGTGAAAAACTGTTTTTT.

The chain links TRBV19 to TRBJ1-5; D is unclear. The CDR3 is made up of 13 amino acids. Germline V lookup: CDR1 LNHDA, CDR2 SQIVND (reference sequence). Deletions cut 4 bases from V and 5 bases from J, with 9 bases between. The CDR3 here is CASSTIKHQPQHF. The CDR3, as DNA: TGTGCCAGTAGTACTATCAAGCATCAGCCCCAGCATTTT.

This chain links TRBV7-2 with TRBJ2-3; weak D call: TRBD2 (5 bases). The V and J ends lost 4 bases and 0 bases respectively, with 14 bases between them. CDR3 length: 16 residues. CDR1 SGHTA and CDR2 FQGNSA come from the germline V gene. CDR3 in amino acids: CASSSLAGPSTDTQYF. In DNA, the CDR3 is TGTGCCAGCAGCTCCCTTGCGGGTCCTAGCACAGATACGCAGTATTTT.

V is TRBV4-1 and J is TRBJ1-1; D gene uncertain. In germline, CDR1 is MGHRA, CDR2 YSYEKL. The CDR3 loop spans 16 amino acids. Trimming shortened V by 1 base and J by 3 bases, and 15 bases separated the two germline ends. The CDR3 nucleotides are TGCGCCAGCAGCCAAGTTCGGGGAAGGGCTGACACTGAAGCTTTCTTT. As protein: CASSQVRGRADTEAFF.

This rearrangement joins TRBV19 to TRBJ2-3; D not certain. The CDR3 is 15 residues long. Trimming cost V 4 bases and J 2 bases, with 13 bases left between them. Per germline, CDR1 LNHDA and CDR2 SQIVND (reference sequence). CDR3 DNA: TGTGCCAGTAGTAAGGCGCGGAGCCCCACAGATACGCAGTATTTT. Translating it yields CASSKARSPTDTQYF.

J is TRBJ2-5 and V is TRBV14; 9 bases match TRBD1. In germline, CDR1 is SGHDN, CDR2 FVKESK. The CDR3 extends over 15 amino acids. V trimming: 2 bases; J trimming: 5 bases; junction bases outside the gene matches: 6. CDR3 in DNA: TGTGCCAGCAGCCAAAACAGGGGGCGTGGGGAGACCCAGTACTTC. Its translation: CASSQNRGRGETQYF.

V and J are TRBV19 and TRBJ2-1; 7 positions match TRBD1. J lost 0 bases, V lost 8 bases, and 7 bases had no gene match. Germline V gene data show CDR1 as LNHDA and CDR2 as SQIVND (reference sequence). CDR3 length equals 15 residues. The CDR3, as DNA: TGTGCCAGTTCACAGGACAGGAGCTCCTACAATGAGCAGTTCTTC. Its protein is CASSQDRSSYNEQFF.

The rearrangement uses TRBV6-1 and TRBJ2-1; 10 nucleotides match TRBD2. The CDR3 totals 19 residues. The germline CDR1 and CDR2 sequences are MNHNS and SASEGT. Trimming cost V 1 base and J 4 bases; bases outside gene matches: 13. The CDR3: CASSEDGASGGLLYNEQFF. The CDR3 DNA reads TGTGCCAGCAGTGAAGATGGTGCTAGCGGGGGCCTTCTTTACAATGAGCAGTTCTTC.

V and J are TRBV6-6 and TRBJ1-1; TRBD1 aligns across 9 bases. The V segment lost 5 bases and the J segment 11 bases; nucleotides outside the gene matches: 6. Germline V gene sequence: CDR1 MNHNY, CDR2 SVGAGI (reference sequence). The CDR3 is made up of 12 amino acids. CDR3 coding DNA: TGTGCCAGCAGTCCCCGGGACAGGGAGGCTTTCTTT. Translation: CASSPRDREAFF.

The V and J genes are TRBV7-2 and TRBJ1-5, with TRBD1 as a possible D gene (6 bases). Per the germline V gene, CDR1 is SGHTA and CDR2 is FQGNSA. The CDR3 length is 15 residues. V was shortened by 5 bases and J by 3 bases, with 14 bases between the two germline ends. As DNA, the CDR3 is TGTGCCAGCAGCCGGGGGGGGGCTATCAATCAGCCCCAGCATTTT. This gives the protein CASSRGGAINQPQHF.

This sequence joins TRBV7-7 and TRBJ2-1, with 9 bases lining up with TRBD2. J lost 5 bases, V lost 6 bases, and 8 bases had no gene match. The CDR3 loop spans 15 amino acids. Germline-derived CDR1 and CDR2 are SSHAT and FNYEAQ (reference sequence). CDR3 sequence: CASSPLGGGDNEQFF. In DNA form, the CDR3 reads TGTGCCAGCAGTCCTCTTGGCGGGGGGGACAATGAGCAGTTCTTC.

CDR3 region: CASSPTNRPNEQFF. CDR3 nucleotide sequence: TGTGCCAGCAGCCCAACCAACAGACCCAATGAGCAGTTCTTC. The J gene is TRBJ2-1, the V gene TRBV11-2; D remains ambiguous. The V gene lost 5 bases and the J gene lost 6 bases, with 14 bases spanning the gap. The CDR3 consists of 14 residues. CDR1 SGHAT and CDR2 FQNNGV come from the germline V gene.